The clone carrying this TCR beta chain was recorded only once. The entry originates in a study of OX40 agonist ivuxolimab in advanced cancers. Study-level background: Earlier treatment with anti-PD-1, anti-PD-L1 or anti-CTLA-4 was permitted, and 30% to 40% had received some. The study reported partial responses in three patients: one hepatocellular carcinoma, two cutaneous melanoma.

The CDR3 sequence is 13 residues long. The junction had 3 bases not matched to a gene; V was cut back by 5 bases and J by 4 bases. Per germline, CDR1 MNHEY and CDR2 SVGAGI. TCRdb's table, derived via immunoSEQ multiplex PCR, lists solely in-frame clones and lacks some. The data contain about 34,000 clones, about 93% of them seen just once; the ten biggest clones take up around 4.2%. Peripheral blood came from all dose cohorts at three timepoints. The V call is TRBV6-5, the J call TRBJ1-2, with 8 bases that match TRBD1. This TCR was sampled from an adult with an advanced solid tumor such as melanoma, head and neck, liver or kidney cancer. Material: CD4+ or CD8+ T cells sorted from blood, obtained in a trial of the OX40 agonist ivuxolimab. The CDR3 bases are TGTGCCAGCAGTCAGGGGGCAGGCTATGGCTACACCTTC. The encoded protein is CASSQGAGYGYTF.